This T cell receptor beta chain was identified during a study of breast tumors, draining lymph nodes, adjacent tissues (dated by TCRdb to the mid-2010s). Describing the broader study: In breast cancer patients, the study compared the TCR beta repertoires of tumor, adjacent nontumor tissue and axillary lymph nodes. In human breast cancer, the study set out to assess how tumor, surrounding tissue and draining lymph node repertoires relate to one another and whether T cells might be exchanged between them.

The axillary draining lymph nodes of breast cancer patients were the source of the lymph node samples. Overall study outcomes, separate from this receptor: Tumors showed preferential V and J gene usage, and their T-cell repertoire diversity fell below that of lymph nodes yet above that of nontumor tissue. Rather than being directly demonstrated, the conclusion that tumor T cells originate in lymph nodes was presented as consistent with a hypothesis. The data were judged consistent with most tumor T cells deriving from the lymph node and then expanding within tumor tissue. Tumor and nontumor tissue repertoires were significantly more similar in luminal-like than in basal-like breast cancer.

V and J are truncated by 6 bases and 1 base respectively, leaving an intervening sequence of 15 bases. The CDR3 goes from the cysteine to the phenylalanine over 15 residues. Only the CDR3 portion is preserved as DNA: 45 bases, with reading frame beginning at the first base. CDR1 and CDR2 are read off the germline V gene as SGHTA and FQGNSA. TCRdb lists the instrument as Illumina HiSeq 2000. TCR beta chain libraries were generated by multiplex PCR amplification. The amplified TCR beta chain products were analyzed by high-throughput sequencing. TCRdb ran its own pipeline on the public reads, namely fastp trimming at Q25 and MiXCR clone calling, and kept in-frame beta chains. Each entry is one CDR3 protein sequence, shown with its most common DNA and genes. The sample includes around 250,000 distinct CDR3 sequences, with less than 40% observed a single time. Roughly 3.5% of the sample lies in the top ten.

This clonotype has a handful of counts. No antigen is known for it. Within one base of it there is no much larger clone, and no base qualities were kept. The material sequenced was axillary lymph node tissue. Here the chain combines TRBV7-2 and TRBJ1-1; the D gene remains uncertain. The receptor was derived from a female donor with breast cancer. Some clones in this sample may be carry-over from other donors' samples. The CDR3 sequence is CASRAPDGRNTEAFF. The DNA is TGTGCCAGCAGAGCCCCCGACGGAAGGAACACTGAAGCTTTCTTT.